The rows below give T cell receptor beta chains drawn from one sample of a study of T cells of healthy individuals. TCRdb reprocessed the 5' RACE reads via MiXCR and lists one record per CDR3 protein. This table holds tens of thousands of distinct CDR3 sequences, under 20% found once. The receptors stem from a human donor in good health. The CDR3 runs from the conserved cysteine through the conserved F or W. D genes are given only for firm matches. A clone size is listed for some rows: how often the clone was seen (once, few, many), or a class if it is expanded.

V	length	J	size	D	CDR3	DNA
TRBV20-1	11	TRBJ1-3	NA	NA	CSAKIGNTIYF	TGCAGTGCTAAAATAGGAAACACCATATATTTT
TRBV28	12	TRBJ2-7	NA	NA	CASSFQGYEQYF	TGTGCCAGCAGTTTTCAGGGATACGAGCAGTACTTC
TRBV5-4	14	TRBJ2-7	NA	TRBD1	CASTRDRGGGEQYF	TGTGCCAGCACCCGAGACAGGGGAGGAGGCGAGCAGTACTTC
TRBV2	15	TRBJ2-1	NA	NA	CASSENSPFYNEQFF	TGTGCCAGCAGTGAGAACTCACCCTTCTACAATGAGCAGTTCTTC
TRBV6-2/TRBV6-3	16	TRBJ1-1	many	NA	CASSYPVGGMNTEAFF	TGTGCCAGCAGTTACCCAGTCGGGGGCATGAACACTGAAGCTTTCTTT
TRBV4-1	14	TRBJ2-3	NA	NA	CASSQVGPRDTQYF	TGCGCCAGCAGCCAAGTGGGGCCTCGTGATACGCAGTATTTT
TRBV16	13	TRBJ1-6	many	NA	CASSQGRWGDLHF	TGTGCCAGCAGCCAAGGTCGTTGGGGGGACCTCCACTTT
TRBV4-1	18	TRBJ1-1	NA	TRBD1	CASSPTGTGGARNTEAFF	TGCGCCAGCAGCCCCACCGGGACAGGGGGCGCGAGGAACACTGAAGCTTTCTTT
TRBV7-2	16	TRBJ2-5	NA	TRBD2	CASSLETSGLKETQYF	TGTGCCAGCAGCTTAGAGACTAGCGGGCTTAAAGAGACCCAGTACTTC
TRBV20-1	13	TRBJ2-4	many	NA	CSVRQEAKNIQYF	TGCAGTGTAAGACAGGAGGCCAAAAACATTCAGTACTTC
TRBV24-1	15	TRBJ2-1	NA	TRBD2	CATSDRTSGRAKQFF	TGTGCCACCAGTGACCGGACTAGCGGGAGAGCCAAGCAGTTCTTC
TRBV2	15	TRBJ2-5	NA	NA	CASSEGPATQETQYF	TGTGCCAGCAGTGAAGGTCCAGCAACGCAAGAGACCCAGTACTTC
TRBV3-1	14	TRBJ2-7	NA	TRBD2	CASSSSGGLWEQYF	TGTGCCAGCAGCTCTAGCGGGGGTCTTTGGGAGCAGTACTTC
TRBV12-3/TRBV12-4	15	TRBJ1-1	many	TRBD1	CASSPRTGMNTEAFF	TGTGCCAGCAGTCCCAGGACAGGGATGAACACTGAAGCTTTCTTT
TRBV2	14	TRBJ2-7	many	TRBD1	CASLDGTGGNEQYF	TGTGCCAGCCTTGATGGTACAGGGGGAAACGAGCAGTACTTC
TRBV27	15	TRBJ1-5	many	NA	CASSLSSGSNQPQHF	TGTGCCAGCAGTTTATCTTCAGGATCCAATCAGCCCCAGCATTTT
TRBV20-1	15	TRBJ2-7	many	NA	CSARDGGGVNYEQYF	TGCAGTGCTAGAGATGGTGGGGGAGTCAACTACGAGCAGTACTTC
TRBV4-3	13	TRBJ1-1	NA	TRBD1	CASSRRTGTEAFF	TGCGCCAGCAGCCGAAGGACAGGAACTGAAGCTTTCTTT
TRBV6-1	13	TRBJ2-2	many	NA	CATDKLTTGELFF	TGTGCCACAGATAAACTAACCACCGGGGAGCTGTTTTTT
TRBV25-1	13	TRBJ1-5	NA	NA	CASSDRSNQPQHF	TGTGCCAGCAGTGATCGGAGCAATCAGCCCCAGCATTTT
TRBV5-1	15	TRBJ1-6	NA	NA	CASSLEVRFNSPLHF	TGCGCCAGCAGCTTGGAAGTCCGATTTAATTCACCCCTCCACTTT
TRBV15	17	TRBJ2-7	many	NA	CATSRDKSGVRDYEQYF	TGTGCCACCAGCAGAGATAAGAGTGGCGTCAGGGACTACGAGCAGTACTTC
TRBV19	15	TRBJ2-5	NA	TRBD2	CASSGASGSQETQYF	TGTGCCAGTAGTGGGGCTAGCGGGAGTCAAGAGACCCAGTACTTC
TRBV2	17	TRBJ1-5	NA	TRBD1	CASSEALVGQGNQPQHF	TGTGCCAGCAGTGAAGCCCTTGTGGGACAGGGGAATCAGCCCCAGCATTTT
TRBV12-5	13	TRBJ2-7	few	NA	CASGAHLSYEQYF	TGTGCTAGTGGTGCACACTTGTCCTACGAGCAGTACTTC
TRBV29-1	12	TRBJ2-7	many	NA	CSVGVGSYEQYF	TGCAGCGTGGGAGTGGGCTCCTACGAGCAGTACTTC
TRBV6-6	13	TRBJ2-1	NA	TRBD2	CASSRRGENEQFF	TGTGCCAGCAGTCGCCGGGGGGAAAATGAGCAGTTCTTC
TRBV2	14	TRBJ1-1	NA	NA	CASSEQVMNTEAFF	TGTGCCAGCAGTGAGCAGGTTATGAACACTGAAGCTTTCTTT
TRBV28	11	TRBJ1-2	few	NA	CATSRQNGYTF	TGTGCCACCTCTAGGCAGAACGGCTACACCTTC
TRBV28	12	TRBJ1-5	many	NA	CASTWGSQPQHF	TGTGCCAGCACTTGGGGGTCTCAGCCCCAGCATTTT
TRBV3-1	15	TRBJ1-5	many	TRBD1	CASSQVTGGNQPQHF	TGTGCCAGCAGCCAAGTTACAGGGGGCAATCAGCCCCAGCATTTT
TRBV28	16	TRBJ1-4	few	NA	CASSSPNGQFNEKLFF	TGTGCCAGCAGTTCCCCAAACGGACAGTTTAATGAAAAACTGTTTTTT
TRBV7-8	14	TRBJ1-1	few	NA	CASNREQLGTEAFF	TGTGCCAGCAACCGAGAGCAGTTGGGGACTGAAGCTTTCTTT
TRBV12-3/TRBV12-4	13	TRBJ1-2	many	NA	CASSFPPSYGYTF	TGTGCCAGCAGTTTCCCTCCTTCCTATGGCTACACCTTC
TRBV2	14	TRBJ2-1	many	TRBD1	CASSARTGRNEQFF	TGTGCCAGCAGTGCTAGGACAGGGCGTAATGAGCAGTTCTTC
TRBV28	15	TRBJ2-5	NA	TRBD1	CASSSTGAIQETQYF	TGTGCCAGCAGTTCCACAGGGGCCATCCAAGAGACCCAGTACTTC
TRBV12-2	14	TRBJ2-7	NA	NA	CASRPRKGMREQYF	TGTGCAAGTCGCCCGCGAAAGGGAATGAGGGAGCAGTACTTC
TRBV7-9	14	TRBJ2-3	few	NA	CASSLDTFTDTQYF	TGTGCCAGCAGCCTAGACACCTTCACAGATACGCAGTATTTT
TRBV12-3/TRBV12-4	15	TRBJ2-7	few	TRBD2	CASSLETSGVGEQYF	TGTGCCAGCAGTTTGGAGACTAGCGGGGTAGGCGAGCAGTACTTC
TRBV7-2	15	TRBJ2-2	NA	TRBD2	CASSPRPASGWELFF	TGTGCCAGCAGCCCCCGCCCCGCTAGCGGCTGGGAGCTGTTTTTT
TRBV12-3/TRBV12-4	13	TRBJ2-7	NA	NA	CASSFMQGHEQYF	TGTGCCAGCAGTTTTATGCAGGGCCACGAGCAGTACTTC
TRBV11-2	16	TRBJ2-1	few	TRBD2	CASSLGWSAGGNEQFF	TGTGCCAGCAGCTTAGGGTGGTCGGCGGGGGGGAATGAGCAGTTCTTC
TRBV11-2	15	TRBJ2-1	few	NA	CASSSRLDRGNEQFF	TGTGCCAGCAGCTCCAGGCTCGATAGGGGGAATGAGCAGTTCTTC
TRBV25-1	17	TRBJ2-5	many	TRBD2	CASSDEAGGGYQETQYF	TGTGCCAGCAGTGACGAAGCGGGGGGGGGGTACCAAGAGACCCAGTACTTC
TRBV10-3	14	TRBJ1-4	many	NA	CAISEGFSNEKLFF	TGTGCCATCAGTGAAGGGTTCTCAAATGAAAAACTGTTTTTT
TRBV20-1	14	TRBJ2-3	NA	NA	CSVHNWERGDTQYF	TGCAGTGTCCATAACTGGGAGAGGGGAGATACGCAGTATTTT
TRBV24-1	16	TRBJ2-5	NA	NA	CATSDYRGGSEETQYF	TGTGCCACCAGTGATTACAGGGGAGGGTCAGAGGAGACCCAGTACTTC
TRBV30	14	TRBJ2-7	few	TRBD2	CAWSGGTGRVEQYF	TGTGCCTGGAGTGGAGGGACCGGGAGGGTCGAGCAGTACTTC
TRBV7-2	15	TRBJ2-3	many	NA	CASSLGRGGTDTQYF	TGTGCCAGCAGCTTAGGACGCGGGGGCACAGATACGCAGTATTTT
TRBV24-1	15	TRBJ2-2	many	TRBD1	CATSVRDRDTGELFF	TGTGCCACCAGTGTCCGGGACAGGGACACCGGGGAGCTGTTTTTT
TRBV30	14	TRBJ1-1	few	NA	CAWIMGTGNTEAFF	TGTGCCTGGATAATGGGGACTGGGAACACTGAAGCTTTCTTT
TRBV24-1	15	TRBJ2-2	few	TRBD2	CATSDPAGEAGELFF	TGTGCCACCAGTGACCCAGCGGGAGAGGCCGGGGAGCTGTTTTTT
TRBV4-1	14	TRBJ2-5	NA	NA	CASSHLGEEETQYF	TGCGCCAGCAGCCACTTAGGGGAGGAAGAGACCCAGTACTTC
TRBV7-9	15	TRBJ2-1	NA	TRBD1	CASSLGQGIGNEQFF	TGTGCCAGCAGCTTAGGACAGGGGATTGGCAATGAGCAGTTCTTC
TRBV16	16	TRBJ2-7	NA	TRBD1	CASSPTGLVVGYEQYF	TGTGCCAGCAGCCCGACAGGGTTGGTGGTGGGCTACGAGCAGTACTTC
TRBV7-6	13	TRBJ2-7	NA	NA	CASSLMNFYEQYF	TGTGCCAGCAGCTTAATGAACTTCTACGAGCAGTACTTC
TRBV20-1	13	TRBJ1-4	few	TRBD1	CSARRQGGEKLFF	TGCAGTGCTAGAAGACAGGGAGGAGAAAAACTGTTTTTT
TRBV25-1	10	TRBJ2-1	NA	NA	CASSDFEQFF	TGTGCCAGCAGTGACTTCGAGCAGTTCTTC